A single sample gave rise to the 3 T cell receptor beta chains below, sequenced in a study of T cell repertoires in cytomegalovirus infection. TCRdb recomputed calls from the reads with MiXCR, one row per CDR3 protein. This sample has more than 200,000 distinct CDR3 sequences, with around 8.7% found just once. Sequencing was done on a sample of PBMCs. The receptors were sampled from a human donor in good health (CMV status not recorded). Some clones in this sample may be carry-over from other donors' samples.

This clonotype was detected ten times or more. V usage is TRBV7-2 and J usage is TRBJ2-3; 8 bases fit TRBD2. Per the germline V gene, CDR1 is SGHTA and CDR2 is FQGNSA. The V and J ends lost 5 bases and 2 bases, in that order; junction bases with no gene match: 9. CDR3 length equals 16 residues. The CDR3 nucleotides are TGTGCCAGCAGCCTCAGAGCGGGGGCGATCACAGATACGCAGTATTTT. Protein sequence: CASSLRAGAITDTQYF.

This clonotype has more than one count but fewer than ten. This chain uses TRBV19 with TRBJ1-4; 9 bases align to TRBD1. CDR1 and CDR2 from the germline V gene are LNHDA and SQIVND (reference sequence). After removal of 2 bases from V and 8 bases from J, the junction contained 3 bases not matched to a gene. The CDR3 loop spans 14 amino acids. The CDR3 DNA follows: TGTGCCAGTAGTATATCGGGACAGGGAGAAAAACTGTTTTTT. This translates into CASSISGQGEKLFF.

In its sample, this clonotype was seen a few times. The CDR3 loop reads CSARISGDNGYTF. DNA for the CDR3: TGCAGTGCTAGAATATCAGGGGACAATGGCTACACCTTC. This sequence joins TRBV20-1 and TRBJ1-2; maybe TRBD1 (6 bases). V lost 2 bases to trimming and J lost 6 bases, with 13 bases between them. This CDR3 comprises 13 residues. Germline V gene data show CDR1 as DFQATT and CDR2 as SNEGSKA (reference sequence).